This T cell receptor beta chain derives from a study of PD-L1 blockade in urothelial cancer. About the research overall: Timepoints chosen for blood analysis were 3 weeks (second dose) and 6 weeks after treatment start.

V lost 2 bases, J lost 7 bases, and 12 bases lay in between. The CDR3 loop spans 14 amino acids. The germline CDR1 and CDR2 sequences are SGHNT and YYREEE (reference sequence). Noted time point: pretreatment peripheral blood. The authors spiked synthetic TCR analog templates into each PCR. Assay: immunoSEQ multiplex PCR; the TCRdb copy retains only in-frame clones and omits some. The sample shows around 92,000 clones, 89% of them seen only once. The source material was PBMCs, sampled around atezolizumab (anti-PD-L1) treatment. The rearrangement joins TRBV5-4 to TRBJ1-4; D perhaps matches TRBD1 (6 bases). This clonotype was obtained from an elderly woman with urothelial cancer. The CDR3 bases are TGTGCCAGCAGCTTTAACAGGGAATCTGAAAAACTGTTTTTT. It yields the protein CASSFNRESEKLFF. Full variable domain (outside the CDR3, taken from reference TRBV5-4 and TRBJ1-4): ETGVTQSPTHLIKTRGQQVTLRCSSQSGHNTVSWYQQALGQGPQFIFQYYREEENGRGNFPPRFSGLQFPNYSSELNVNALELDDSALYLCASSFNRESEKLFFGSGTQLSVL.